Sequencing of this TCR beta chain was carried out in a study of blood T cell repertoires in COVID-19. Study information: Sites across the United States, Italy and Spain contributed samples from acute and convalescent COVID-19.

In the authors' workflow: It was from reference gene primer amplification that nucleated cell counts were estimated. Only in-frame clones appear in the TCRdb table, and some are missing; sequencing was by immunoSEQ multiplex PCR. V and J calls and clone size are copied from that table; D and trimming were computed from the DNA. Among approximately 15,000 clones, around 89% were seen once, and the ten largest hold approximately 2.8%. V was shortened by 4 bases and J by 3 bases, with 24 bases between the two germline ends. The germline gives CDR1 GTSNPN, CDR2 SVGIG (reference sequence). This CDR3 is 17 amino acids long.

The J gene is TRBJ1-1, the V gene TRBV30; D may be TRBD1 (5 bases). Sequenced sample: peripheral blood. This clonotype was sampled from a human donor in a cohort sampled during active COVID-19. DNA of the CDR3: TGTGCCTGGATGGAGGGCCACCCCAGGGTCGGGGACACTGAAGCTTTCTTT. This gives the protein CAWMEGHPRVGDTEAFF.